The next 2 T cell receptor beta chains were all read from a single sample in a study of neurological immune-mediated disorders. TCRdb re-derived calls from the 5' RACE reads in MiXCR, one entry per CDR3 protein. This table has just under 45,000 distinct CDR3 sequences, roughly 13% appearing once. The sequencing sample was made of PBMCs. These receptors originate from a female donor in good health.

In this sample, this clonotype turned up many times. A read error may produce the germline difference seen at one junction end. The rearrangement links TRBV5-1 to TRBJ1-5; D is unclear. Looked up from germline, CDR1 is SGHRS and CDR2 is YFSETQ. The CDR3 totals 9 residues. The CDR3 DNA is TGCGCCAGCAAACAGCCCCAGCATTTT. Protein product: CASKQPQHF.

Ten or more counts support this clonotype. The chain couples TRBV29-1 to TRBJ1-1; TRBD1 aligns across 7 bases. Germline-derived CDR1 and CDR2 are SQVTM and ANQGSEA. This CDR3 has 14 residues. With 4 bases clipped from V and 1 base from J, the junction kept 6 bases outside the gene matches. The CDR3 DNA reads TGCAGCGTTGTAGGGGGCTGGGAGAACACTGAAGCTTTCTTT. Amino acid sequence: CSVVGGWENTEAFF.